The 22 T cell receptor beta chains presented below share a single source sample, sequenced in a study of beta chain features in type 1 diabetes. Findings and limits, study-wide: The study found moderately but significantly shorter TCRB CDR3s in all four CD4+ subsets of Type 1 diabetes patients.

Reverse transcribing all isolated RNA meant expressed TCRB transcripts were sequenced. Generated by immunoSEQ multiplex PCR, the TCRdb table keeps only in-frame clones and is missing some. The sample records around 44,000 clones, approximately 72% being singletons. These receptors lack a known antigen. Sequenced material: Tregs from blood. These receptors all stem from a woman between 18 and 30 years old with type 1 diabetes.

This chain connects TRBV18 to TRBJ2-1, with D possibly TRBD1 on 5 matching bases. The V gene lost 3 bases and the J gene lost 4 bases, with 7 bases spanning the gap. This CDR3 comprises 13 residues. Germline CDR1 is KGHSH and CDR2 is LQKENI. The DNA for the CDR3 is TGTGCCAGCTCACCCGACAGTTACAATGAGCAGTTCTTC. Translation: CASSPDSYNEQFF.

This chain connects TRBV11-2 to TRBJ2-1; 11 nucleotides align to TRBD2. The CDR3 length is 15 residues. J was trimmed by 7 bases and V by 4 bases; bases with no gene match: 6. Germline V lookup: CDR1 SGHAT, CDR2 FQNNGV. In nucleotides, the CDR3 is TGTGCCAGCAGCTCGACCGGGACTAGCGGTAATGAGCAGTTCTTC. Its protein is CASSSTGTSGNEQFF. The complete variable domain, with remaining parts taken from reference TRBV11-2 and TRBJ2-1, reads EAGVAQSPRYKIIEKRQSVAFWCNPISGHATLYWYQQILGQGPKLLIQFQNNGVVDDSQLPKDRFSAERLKGVDSTLKIQPAKLEDSAVYLCASSSTGTSGNEQFFGPGTRLTVL.

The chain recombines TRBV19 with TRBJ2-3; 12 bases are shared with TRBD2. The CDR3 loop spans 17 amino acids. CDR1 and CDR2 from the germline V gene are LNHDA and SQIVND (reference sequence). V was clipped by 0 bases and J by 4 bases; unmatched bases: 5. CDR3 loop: CASSIDRLAGGSDTQYF. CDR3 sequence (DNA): TGTGCCAGTAGTATAGATCGCCTAGCGGGAGGGTCAGATACGCAGTATTTT. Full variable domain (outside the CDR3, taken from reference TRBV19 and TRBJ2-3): DGGITQSPKYLFRKEGQNVTLSCEQNLNHDAMYWYRQDPGQGLRLIYYSQIVNDFQKGDIAEGYSVSREKKESFPLTVTSAQKNPTAFYLCASSIDRLAGGSDTQYFGPGTRLTVL.

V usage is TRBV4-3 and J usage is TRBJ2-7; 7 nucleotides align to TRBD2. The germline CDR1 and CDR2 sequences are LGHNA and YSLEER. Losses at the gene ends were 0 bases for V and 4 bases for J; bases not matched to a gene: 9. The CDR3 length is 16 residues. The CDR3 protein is CASSQEGGEKGYEQYF. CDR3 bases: TGCGCCAGCAGCCAAGAGGGGGGGGAAAAAGGGTACGAGCAGTACTTC.

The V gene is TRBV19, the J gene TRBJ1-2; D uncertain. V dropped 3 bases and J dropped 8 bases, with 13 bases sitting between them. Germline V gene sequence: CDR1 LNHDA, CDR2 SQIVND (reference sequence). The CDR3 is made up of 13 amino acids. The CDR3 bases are TGTGCCAGTAGTATCCGGGCAGCGGTCGGCTACACCTTC. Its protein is CASSIRAAVGYTF.

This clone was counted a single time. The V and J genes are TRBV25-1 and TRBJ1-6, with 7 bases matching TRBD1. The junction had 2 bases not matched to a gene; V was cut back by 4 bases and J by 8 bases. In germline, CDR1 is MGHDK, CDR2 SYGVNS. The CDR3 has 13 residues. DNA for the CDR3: TGTGCCAGCAGTGGACAGGGTGATTCACCCCTCCACTTT. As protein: CASSGQGDSPLHF.

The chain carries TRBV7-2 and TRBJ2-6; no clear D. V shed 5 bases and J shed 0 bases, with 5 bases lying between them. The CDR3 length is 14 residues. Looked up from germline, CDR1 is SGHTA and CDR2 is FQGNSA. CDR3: CASSPSSGANVLTF. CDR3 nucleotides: TGTGCCAGCAGCCCCAGCTCTGGGGCCAACGTCCTGACTTTC.

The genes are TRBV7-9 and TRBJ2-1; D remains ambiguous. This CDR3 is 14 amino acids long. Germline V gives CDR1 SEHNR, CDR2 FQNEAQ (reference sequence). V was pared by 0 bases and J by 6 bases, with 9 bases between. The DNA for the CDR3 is TGTGCCAGCAGCTTAGCGGAGCTCTTCAATGAGCAGTTCTTC. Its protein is CASSLAELFNEQFF.

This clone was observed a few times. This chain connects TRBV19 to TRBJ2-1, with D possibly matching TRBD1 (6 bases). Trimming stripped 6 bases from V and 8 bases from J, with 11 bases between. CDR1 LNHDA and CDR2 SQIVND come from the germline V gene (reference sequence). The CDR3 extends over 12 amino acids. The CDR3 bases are TGTGCCAGTAGCAGAAGGGGGTATGAGCAGTTCTTC. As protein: CASSRRGYEQFF.

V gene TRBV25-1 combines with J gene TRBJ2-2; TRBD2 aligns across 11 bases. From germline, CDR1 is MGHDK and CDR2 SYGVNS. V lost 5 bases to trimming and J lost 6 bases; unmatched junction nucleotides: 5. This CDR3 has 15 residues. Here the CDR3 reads CASSRTSGFAGELFF. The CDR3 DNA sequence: TGTGCCAGCAGTCGGACTAGCGGGTTCGCCGGGGAGCTGTTTTTT.

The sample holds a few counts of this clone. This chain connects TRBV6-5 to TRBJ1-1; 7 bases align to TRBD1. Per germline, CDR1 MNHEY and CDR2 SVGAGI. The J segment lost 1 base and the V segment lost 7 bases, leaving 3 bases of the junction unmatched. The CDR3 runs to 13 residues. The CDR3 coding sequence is TGTGCCAGCAAAAGACAGGGGAACACTGAAGCTTTCTTT. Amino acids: CASKRQGNTEAFF.

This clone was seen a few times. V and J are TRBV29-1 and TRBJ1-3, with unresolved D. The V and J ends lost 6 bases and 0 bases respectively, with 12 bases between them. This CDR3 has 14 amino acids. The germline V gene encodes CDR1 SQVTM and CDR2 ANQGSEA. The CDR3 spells CSVRTTYSGNTIYF. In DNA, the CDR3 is TGCAGCGTGAGAACCACTTACTCTGGAAACACCATATATTTT.

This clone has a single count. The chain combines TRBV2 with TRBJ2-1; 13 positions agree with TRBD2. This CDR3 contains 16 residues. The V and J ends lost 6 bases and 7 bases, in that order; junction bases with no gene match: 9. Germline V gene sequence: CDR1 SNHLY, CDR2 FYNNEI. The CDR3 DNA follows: TGTGCCAGCAGCGCGGGACTAGCGGGAATACAAAATGAGCAGTTCTTC. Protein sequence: CASSAGLAGIQNEQFF.

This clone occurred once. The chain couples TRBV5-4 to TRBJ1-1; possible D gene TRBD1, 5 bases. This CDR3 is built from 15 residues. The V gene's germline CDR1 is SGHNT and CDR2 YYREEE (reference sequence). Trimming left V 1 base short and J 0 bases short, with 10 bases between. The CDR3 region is CASSLLGRMNTEAFF. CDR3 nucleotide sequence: TGTGCCAGCAGCTTGCTGGGGCGGATGAACACTGAAGCTTTCTTT. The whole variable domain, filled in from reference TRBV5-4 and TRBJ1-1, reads ETGVTQSPTHLIKTRGQQVTLRCSSQSGHNTVSWYQQALGQGPQFIFQYYREEENGRGNFPPRFSGLQFPNYSSELNVNALELDDSALYLCASSLLGRMNTEAFFGQGTRLTVV.

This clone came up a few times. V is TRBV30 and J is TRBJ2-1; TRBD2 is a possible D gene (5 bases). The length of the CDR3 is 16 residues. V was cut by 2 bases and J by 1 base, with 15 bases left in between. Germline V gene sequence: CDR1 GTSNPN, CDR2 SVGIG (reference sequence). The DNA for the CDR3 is TGTGCCTGGAGTAAGTGGTCGGGAACTTCCTACAATGAGCAGTTCTTC. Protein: CAWSKWSGTSYNEQFF.

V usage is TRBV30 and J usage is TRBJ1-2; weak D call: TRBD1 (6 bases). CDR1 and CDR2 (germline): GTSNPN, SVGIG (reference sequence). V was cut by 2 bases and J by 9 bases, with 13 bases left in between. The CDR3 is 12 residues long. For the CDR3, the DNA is TGTGCCTGGAGTCTTGGACAGTTCAGCTACACCTTC. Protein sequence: CAWSLGQFSYTF.

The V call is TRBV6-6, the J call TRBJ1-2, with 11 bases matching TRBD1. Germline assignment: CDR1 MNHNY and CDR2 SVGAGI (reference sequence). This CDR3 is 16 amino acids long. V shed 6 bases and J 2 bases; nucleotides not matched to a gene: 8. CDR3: CASSRLGTGGNYGYTF. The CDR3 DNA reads TGTGCCAGCAGCCGACTCGGGACAGGGGGAAACTATGGCTACACCTTC.

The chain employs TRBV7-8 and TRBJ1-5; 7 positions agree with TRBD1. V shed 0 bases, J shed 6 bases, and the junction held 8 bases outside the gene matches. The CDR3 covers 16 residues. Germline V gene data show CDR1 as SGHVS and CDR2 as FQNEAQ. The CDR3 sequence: CASSLASTGVGQPQHF. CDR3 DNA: TGTGCCAGCAGCTTAGCCTCAACAGGGGTCGGTCAGCCCCAGCATTTT.

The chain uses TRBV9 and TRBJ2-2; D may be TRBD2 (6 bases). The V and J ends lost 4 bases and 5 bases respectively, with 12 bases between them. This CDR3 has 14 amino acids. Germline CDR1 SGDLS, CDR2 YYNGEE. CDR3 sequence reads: CASSTRRETGELFF. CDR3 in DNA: TGTGCCAGCAGCACACGACGGGAGACCGGGGAGCTGTTTTTT.

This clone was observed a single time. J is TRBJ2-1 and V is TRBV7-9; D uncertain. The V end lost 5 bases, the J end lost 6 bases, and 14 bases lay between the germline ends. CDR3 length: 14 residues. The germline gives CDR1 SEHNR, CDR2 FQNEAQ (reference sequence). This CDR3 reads CASSTFPGFNEQFF. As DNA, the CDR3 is TGTGCCAGCAGCACCTTCCCGGGTTTCAATGAGCAGTTCTTC.

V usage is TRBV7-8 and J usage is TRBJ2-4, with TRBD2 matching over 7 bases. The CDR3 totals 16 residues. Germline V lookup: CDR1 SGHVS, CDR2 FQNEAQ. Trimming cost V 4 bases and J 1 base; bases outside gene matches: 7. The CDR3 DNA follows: TGTGCCAGCAGCTCGGGGGGAGGGCAGGCCAAAAACATTCAGTACTTC. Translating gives CASSSGGGQAKNIQYF.

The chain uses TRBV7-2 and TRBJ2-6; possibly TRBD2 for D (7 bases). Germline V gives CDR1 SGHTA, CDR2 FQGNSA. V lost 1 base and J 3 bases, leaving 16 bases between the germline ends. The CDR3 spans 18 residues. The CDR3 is CASSLGGGAGIGANVLTF. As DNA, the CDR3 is TGTGCCAGCAGCTTAGGAGGGGGGGCAGGGATTGGGGCCAACGTCCTGACTTTC.